A selection of T cell receptor beta chains follows, all from one sample in a study of control samples from healthy donors and cancer patients. Clones were read by immunoSEQ multiplex PCR, and TCRdb kept only the in-frame ones, dropping some. The sample holds about 250,000 clones; roughly 87% are singletons and the top ten take 13%. Material: PBMCs. These TCRs come from an older woman with lung cancer. Each CDR3 is given with its conserved first and last residue. A D gene is named only where the DNA matches it firmly. Size is omitted from some rows. Given values are once, few, many or a class for expanded clones.

cdr3_nt,cdr3_aa,j_call,clone_size,v_call,d_call
TGTGCCAGCAGCCAGGGGATTCGCGGCTACACCTTC,CASSQGIRGYTF,TRBJ1-2,-,TRBV11-2,-
TGTGCCAGCAGCGTCTCCACCGAGGAGGCCCGATATTTT,CASSVSTEEARYF,TRBJ1-3,-,TRBV9,-
TGTGCCAGCAACCAGTTAACAGGGAGTACTGAAGCTTTCTTT,CASNQLTGSTEAFF,TRBJ1-1,-,TRBV28,-
TGTGCCAGCAGTTTCACGGGGGTTACCTACGAGCAGTACTTC,CASSFTGVTYEQYF,TRBJ2-7,-,TRBV27,-
TGTGCCACCCAAGACAGGGCGGTGGGTGACACTGAAGCTTTCTTT,CATQDRAVGDTEAFF,TRBJ1-1,-,TRBV6-6,TRBD1
TGTGCCAGCTTACTCGCGACAGGTAGCAATCAGCCCCAGCATTTT,CASLLATGSNQPQHF,TRBJ1-5,-,TRBV28,-
TGTGCCAGCAGTTTATTTGGTGGCTACGAGCAGTACTTC,CASSLFGGYEQYF,TRBJ2-7,-,TRBV28,-
TGTGCCAGCAGTTCTCCCAGCGGGCCAAACACTGAAGCTTTCTTT,CASSSPSGPNTEAFF,TRBJ1-1,-,TRBV6-5,-
TGTGCCAGCAGTTTGGGGGGGGTACAAGAGACCCAGTACTTC,CASSLGGVQETQYF,TRBJ2-5,-,TRBV28,TRBD2
TGTGCCAGCAGCGTACCTCGAGGGACGAGCACTGAAGCTTTCTTT,CASSVPRGTSTEAFF,TRBJ1-1,-,TRBV11-2,-
TGTGCCAGCTCACGAGGAAATCAGCCCCAGCATTTT,CASSRGNQPQHF,TRBJ1-5,-,TRBV18,-
TGTGCCAGCAGCCAAGATTGGCGGGGGATCGGGTACAATGAGCAGTTCTTC,CASSQDWRGIGYNEQFF,TRBJ2-1,-,TRBV4-2,TRBD2
TGTGCCAGCTCACCACTCGCAGGACCAGACACCGGGGAGCTGTTTTTT,CASSPLAGPDTGELFF,TRBJ2-2,-,TRBV18,-
TGCGCCAGCAGCTTCGGACACGGAAACATTCAGTACTTC,CASSFGHGNIQYF,TRBJ2-4,-,TRBV5-1,-
TGTGCCAGCAGCCAACACGTCCGGGACAAACTAAACTATGGCTACACCTTC,CASSQHVRDKLNYGYTF,TRBJ1-2,-,TRBV4-2,-
TGTGCCAGCAGGACAGGGGTTGTTACTGAAGCTTTCTTT,CASRTGVVTEAFF,TRBJ1-1,-,TRBV6-5,TRBD1
TGTGCCAGCAGTGAAGGTCTGGCGGGCAATGAGCAGTTCTTC,CASSEGLAGNEQFF,TRBJ2-1,-,TRBV2,-
TGCGCCAGCATGGGGACAGGTCTGGGATTTGACAATGAGCAGTTCTTC,CASMGTGLGFDNEQFF,TRBJ2-1,once,TRBV5-1,TRBD1
TGTGCCAGCAGCAAGACAGGGGGCTTTGAAAAACTGTTTTTT,CASSKTGGFEKLFF,TRBJ1-4,-,TRBV7-3,TRBD1
TGTGCCAGCAGCGGGCCGAATGAAAAACTGTTTTTT,CASSGPNEKLFF,TRBJ1-4,-,TRBV7-9,-
TGTGCCAGCACCAAGGAGCGGGGGGGCACAGATACGCAGTATTTT,CASTKERGGTDTQYF,TRBJ2-3,-,TRBV7-9,TRBD2
TGTGCCAGCAGTCCCGACGGCGGCACTAAGCAGTACTTC,CASSPDGGTKQYF,TRBJ2-7,many,TRBV6-5,-
TGTGCCTGGAGTCCCGGGACAGGGCGGGCCGGGCAGTACTTC,CAWSPGTGRAGQYF,TRBJ2-7,-,TRBV30,TRBD1
TGCGCCAGCAGTCAATCGTGTGATCACAATCAGCCCCAGCATTTT,CASSQSCDHNQPQHF,TRBJ1-5,-,TRBV23-1,-
TGTGCCAGCAGTGAATGGGCAGGTGTACTGCAAGAGACCCAGTACTTC,CASSEWAGVLQETQYF,TRBJ2-5,-,TRBV6-1,-
TGCGCCAGCAGTGATGTTGGGGGCTGGGACTATGGCTACACCTTC,CASSDVGGWDYGYTF,TRBJ1-2,once,TRBV10-1,-
TGTGCCAGCAGGCGGACACGGAGCGATAATTCACCCCTCCACTTT,CASRRTRSDNSPLHF,TRBJ1-6,-,TRBV2,-
TGTGCCAGCAGTTTGTTACGGGGGGCTCAGCCCCAGCATTTT,CASSLLRGAQPQHF,TRBJ1-5,-,TRBV28,-
TGTGCCAGCAGCTCAGGACTAGCGGGAAGAGATACGCAGTATTTT,CASSSGLAGRDTQYF,TRBJ2-3,-,TRBV7-2,TRBD2
TGCGCCAGCAGCCAAGAAATGGTACAGACAAGCTCCTACGAGCAGTACTTC,CASSQEMVQTSSYEQYF,TRBJ2-7,-,TRBV4-1,-
TGTGCCAGCTCCCACTTTGCGCCAAAGTTCTCCTACAATGAGCAGTTCTTC,CASSHFAPKFSYNEQFF,TRBJ2-1,once,TRBV18,-
TGCGCCAGCAGCTCCGGGACAGCTGGCGAAAAACTGTTTTTT,CASSSGTAGEKLFF,TRBJ1-4,few,TRBV5-1,TRBD1
TGTGCCAGCAGCCCCCGGGGGGGCGAATCCTACGAGCAGTACTTC,CASSPRGGESYEQYF,TRBJ2-7,-,TRBV7-3,TRBD2
TGCGCCAGCAGCTCCGGGACAGGGGGCGGGGAGCAGTACTTC,CASSSGTGGGEQYF,TRBJ2-7,-,TRBV5-1,TRBD1
TGTGCCAGCAGCTTAGAGGGGGGTAGCTATCGGGATTCACCCCTCCACTTT,CASSLEGGSYRDSPLHF,TRBJ1-6,-,TRBV7-2,-
TGTGCCAGTAGCGGGGGGGCCGGCGAGCAGTACTTC,CASSGGAGEQYF,TRBJ2-7,-,TRBV3-1/TRBV3-2,TRBD2
TGCGCCAGCAGCCTAAACCCGACCGATTACTCCTACAATGAGCAGTTCTTC,CASSLNPTDYSYNEQFF,TRBJ2-1,-,TRBV5-1,-
TGTGCCAGCAGCCGATGGCAGGGCGAGACGGACGAGCAGTACTTC,CASSRWQGETDEQYF,TRBJ2-7,-,TRBV3-1/TRBV3-2,-
TGTGCCACCAGTGATTCCCGGGACAGGGGTCAGGAGACCCAGTACTTC,CATSDSRDRGQETQYF,TRBJ2-5,few,TRBV24-1,TRBD1
TGTGCCAGCAGCGAGACCGGGGCGAGTGGAGCCCTCCACTTT,CASSETGASGALHF,TRBJ1-6,-,TRBV7-3,-
TGTGCCAGCAGTTTAGGGCCCTATGGCTACACCTTC,CASSLGPYGYTF,TRBJ1-2,-,TRBV12-3/TRBV12-4,-
TGTGCCAGCAGTGAGTGGAACACTGAAGCTTTCTTT,CASSEWNTEAFF,TRBJ1-1,once,TRBV2,-
TGTGCCAGCAGTCAGACCCTGGGGTATAGCACTGAAGCTTTCTTT,CASSQTLGYSTEAFF,TRBJ1-1,-,TRBV28,-
TGCGCCAGCAGTGGGGTGCAGGGGGCGGAGGGCTACACCTTC,CASSGVQGAEGYTF,TRBJ1-2,once,TRBV10-2,TRBD1
TGTGCCAGCAACTCCCGGAACACTGAAGCTTTCTTT,CASNSRNTEAFF,TRBJ1-1,-,TRBV3-1/TRBV3-2,-
TGTGCCAGCAGCCGGGGACAGGGGCATACTGAAGCTTTCTTT,CASSRGQGHTEAFF,TRBJ1-1,-,TRBV5-5,TRBD1
TGCAGCGTACTTACAGGGGGCACTGAAGCTTTCTTT,CSVLTGGTEAFF,TRBJ1-1,-,TRBV29-1,TRBD1
TGTGCCAGCAGCCCGAAGTGGGGGGATACGCAGTATTTT,CASSPKWGDTQYF,TRBJ2-3,-,TRBV7-2,-
TGTGCCAGCAGCTTAGGGGACACTGAAGCTTTCTTT,CASSLGDTEAFF,TRBJ1-1,-,TRBV11-3,-
TGTGCCAGCAGTTACTCGTCAGGGGGCCTTCGGGCCGAGCAGTACTTC,CASSYSSGGLRAEQYF,TRBJ2-7,-,TRBV6-6,TRBD1
TGTGCCAGCAGCCCCCCAGACAGAGGCTATGGCTACACCTTC,CASSPPDRGYGYTF,TRBJ1-2,-,TRBV11-2,-
TGTGCCAGTAGTCCCTACCCGGACAGGCAATATGGCTACACCTTC,CASSPYPDRQYGYTF,TRBJ1-2,once,TRBV19,TRBD1
TGTGCCAGCAGCCAAGGACAATCGACCCTTGGAAACACCATATATTTT,CASSQGQSTLGNTIYF,TRBJ1-3,-,TRBV3-1/TRBV3-2,-